This passage covers 31 T cell receptor beta chains from one sample sequenced in a study of control samples from healthy donors and cancer patients. Produced via immunoSEQ multiplex PCR; TCRdb's table is partial and in-frame only. The table records some 150,000 clones, about 94% of them present only once. The sample comprised PBMCs. Receptors originate from a man aged 55 to 69 with colorectal cancer.

The rearrangement links TRBV20-1 to TRBJ2-3; no clear D. The CDR3 totals 11 residues. Germline assignment: CDR1 DFQATT and CDR2 SNEGSKA (reference sequence). V was clipped by 0 bases and J by 8 bases, with 6 bases between them. The CDR3 region has the DNA TGCAGTGCTAGAGATTCTGGTACGCAGTATTTT. Its protein is CSARDSGTQYF.

The V gene is TRBV11-2, the J gene TRBJ1-3, with D hard to call. This CDR3 is 13 amino acids long. V dropped 2 bases and J dropped 6 bases, with 8 bases sitting between them. Germline V gene sequence: CDR1 SGHAT, CDR2 FQNNGV. The CDR3 loop is CASSLNGLNTIYF. The CDR3 bases are TGTGCCAGCAGCTTAAATGGTTTAAACACCATATATTTT.

The chain couples TRBV5-1 to TRBJ2-2, with 8 bases that match TRBD2. Losses at the gene ends were 2 bases for V and 4 bases for J; bases not matched to a gene: 7. CDR3 length: 16 residues. Per germline, CDR1 SGHRS and CDR2 YFSETQ. The CDR3 region is CASSFPAGGVTGELFF. CDR3 nucleotide sequence: TGCGCCAGCAGCTTTCCCGCGGGGGGAGTCACCGGGGAGCTGTTTTTT.

The chain couples TRBV18 to TRBJ2-7, with D unclear. The V end lost 3 bases, the J end lost 6 bases, and 6 bases lay between the germline ends. Per the germline V gene, CDR1 is KGHSH and CDR2 is LQKENI. The CDR3 runs to 11 residues. The CDR3 region is CASSPLGEQYF. The CDR3 DNA reads as TGTGCCAGCTCACCGCTGGGCGAGCAGTACTTC.

The table lists this clone with a count of one. The V gene is TRBV6-1, the J gene TRBJ1-1, with 7 positions matching TRBD1. Trimming removed 5 bases from V and 8 bases from J; junction bases left unmatched: 11. This CDR3 spans 14 amino acids. In germline, CDR1 is MNHNS, CDR2 SASEGT. The CDR3 reads CASSNSPGTVEAFF. The DNA of the CDR3 is TGTGCCAGCAGTAACTCGCCCGGGACAGTGGAAGCTTTCTTT.

This clone was seen a handful of times. The J gene is TRBJ2-1, the V gene TRBV19; D uncertain. V was cut by 0 bases and J by 3 bases, with 9 bases left in between. The CDR3 length is 15 residues. The germline V gene has CDR1 LNHDA and CDR2 SQIVND (reference sequence). CDR3 amino acids: CASSIDQNSYNEQFF. CDR3 DNA sequence: TGTGCCAGTAGTATAGATCAAAACAGCTACAATGAGCAGTTCTTC. Supplemented by reference TRBV19 and TRBJ2-1, the full variable domain reads DGGITQSPKYLFRKEGQNVTLSCEQNLNHDAMYWYRQDPGQGLRLIYYSQIVNDFQKGDIAEGYSVSREKKESFPLTVTSAQKNPTAFYLCASSIDQNSYNEQFFGPGTRLTVL.

The V and J genes are TRBV7-2 and TRBJ1-2, with TRBD1 matching over 7 bases. CDR1 and CDR2 from the germline V gene are SGHTA and FQGNSA. V lost 2 bases and J lost 7; bases outside the gene matches: 19. The CDR3 has 18 amino acids. CDR3: CASSLYPMRAGGVSGYTF. As DNA, the CDR3 is TGTGCCAGCAGCTTATACCCCATGAGGGCAGGGGGGGTTTCTGGCTACACCTTC.

V gene TRBV6-5 combines with J gene TRBJ2-2; D is unclear. The CDR3 runs 13 residues. Per the germline V gene, CDR1 is MNHEY and CDR2 is SVGAGI. The germline V and J ends were trimmed by 6 bases and 1 base, with 6 bases remaining between them. CDR3 residues: CASSSQNTGELFF. The CDR3 nucleotides are TGTGCCAGCAGCTCACAGAACACCGGGGAGCTGTTTTTT.

This chain links TRBV6-2 or TRBV6-3 with TRBJ2-3; 8 positions agree with TRBD2. Germline CDR1 reads MNHEY; CDR2 reads SVGEGT. With 6 bases clipped from V and 6 bases from J, the junction kept 14 bases outside the gene matches. The CDR3 has 16 amino acids. CDR3: CASSPSGSGGVDTQYF. CDR3 coding DNA: TGTGCCAGCAGCCCGTCGGGGAGCGGGGGAGTTGATACGCAGTATTTT.

The chain employs TRBV27 and TRBJ2-2; tentatively, D is TRBD1 or TRBD2 (6 bases each). This CDR3 comprises 17 residues. The V gene lost 3 bases and the J gene lost 4 bases, with 18 bases spanning the gap. Germline lookup yields CDR1 MNHEY and CDR2 SMNVEV (reference sequence). Written as DNA, the CDR3 is TGTGCCAGCAGTTTCGGGCTTAGGGGGGCAGGCACCGGGGAGCTGTTTTTT. This sequence encodes CASSFGLRGAGTGELFF.

The chain recombines TRBV5-5 with TRBJ2-7; 9 bases map to TRBD1. The CDR3 is 18 amino acids. Germline V gene lookup returns CDR1 SGHKS and CDR2 YYEKEE (reference sequence). With 6 bases clipped from V and 3 bases from J, the junction kept 19 bases outside the gene matches. In nucleotides, the CDR3 is TGTGCCAGCATCATCTTGGGACAGGGAGGGTTTTTTAGCTACGAGCAGTACTTC. It codes for CASIILGQGGFFSYEQYF.

V is TRBV27 and J is TRBJ2-7; unclear D gene. The V gene lost 1 base and the J gene lost 3 bases, with 16 bases spanning the gap. CDR1 is MNHEY and CDR2 is SMNVEV in the germline V gene (reference sequence). The CDR3 loop spans 16 amino acids. Written as DNA, the CDR3 is TGTGCCAGCAGTTTATGGCCCCCCTCAAGAATCTACGAGCAGTACTTC. Amino acid sequence: CASSLWPPSRIYEQYF.

The gene calls are TRBV3-1 (or the pseudogene TRBV3-2) and TRBJ2-1; 7 bases map to TRBD2. CDR3 length equals 14 residues. J was trimmed by 4 bases and V by 2 bases; bases with no gene match: 2. Per germline, CDR1 LGHDT and CDR2 YNNKEL (reference sequence). The CDR3 region is CASSQLAVYNEQFF. In DNA, the CDR3 is TGTGCCAGCAGCCAACTAGCGGTGTACAATGAGCAGTTCTTC.

The V gene is TRBV5-4, the J gene TRBJ1-3; D remains unclear. The CDR3 spans 15 residues. Germline V lookup: CDR1 SGHNT, CDR2 YYREEE (reference sequence). V gave up 6 bases and J gave up 0 bases, with 13 bases separating them. This CDR3 is CASTLNGFSGNTIYF. The CDR3 coding sequence is TGTGCCAGCACCCTGAACGGTTTCTCTGGAAACACCATATATTTT.

The chain joins TRBV10-3 to TRBJ2-5, with 8 bases matching TRBD2. V dropped 4 bases and J dropped 4; count of bases not matched to a gene: 17. Germline-derived CDR1 and CDR2 are ENHRY and SYGVKD. The length of the CDR3 is 18 residues. In nucleotides, the CDR3 is TGTGCCATCAGTGGCGCGGGACTAGGAGGAGGGCCAAGAGAGACCCAGTACTTC. Its protein product is CAISGAGLGGGPRETQYF.

This chain joins TRBV6-5 and TRBJ2-1, with D possibly matching TRBD2 (5 bases). V shed 6 bases and J shed 10 bases, with 10 bases lying between them. The germline gives CDR1 MNHEY, CDR2 SVGAGI. The CDR3 loop spans 11 amino acids. The DNA for the CDR3 is TGTGCCAGCAGCCGGACGGGAGAGCAGTTCTTC. It encodes CASSRTGEQFF.

The chain has TRBV12-3 or TRBV12-4 and TRBJ2-7; 7 bases match TRBD1. J gave up 5 bases and V 4 bases, and 5 bases lay outside the gene matches. The CDR3 consists of 13 residues. The CDR3 loop reads CASSSHTGDEQYF. The CDR3 nucleotides read TGTGCCAGCAGTTCCCACACAGGGGACGAGCAGTACTTC.

The chain is built from TRBV6-6 and TRBJ2-7, with 10 nucleotides matching TRBD1. Losses at the gene ends were 4 bases for V and 3 bases for J; bases not matched to a gene: 6. The germline V gene has CDR1 MNHNY and CDR2 SVGAGI (reference sequence). This CDR3 comprises 15 residues. In DNA form, the CDR3 reads TGTGCCAGCAGTTCCGAGGACAGGGGGTACTACGAGCAGTACTTC. Protein sequence: CASSSEDRGYYEQYF.

This chain joins TRBV19 and TRBJ1-1, with 11 bases identical to TRBD1. V shed 10 bases and J 6 bases; nucleotides not matched to a gene: 10. The CDR3 is 14 amino acids. CDR1 is LNHDA and CDR2 is SQIVND in the germline V gene (reference sequence). Here the CDR3 reads CATSDRGPPSEAFF. In DNA form, the CDR3 reads TGTGCCACCTCGGACAGGGGGCCCCCTTCTGAAGCTTTCTTT.

V is TRBV28 and J is TRBJ2-3, with TRBD2 identical over 10 bases. The ends lost 6 bases at V and 2 bases at J; junction bases unmatched: 2. Germline V gene data show CDR1 as MDHEN and CDR2 as SYDVKM. The length of the CDR3 is 14 residues. The CDR3 sequence: CASRLAGATDTQYF. The CDR3 DNA sequence: TGTGCCAGCAGGCTAGCGGGGGCCACAGATACGCAGTATTTT. The entire variable domain, with the rest obtained from reference TRBV28 and TRBJ2-3, is as follows: DVKVTQSSRYLVKRTGEKVFLECVQDMDHENMFWYRQDPGLGLRLIYFSYDVKMKEKGDIPEGYSVSREKKERFSLILESASTNQTSMYLCASRLAGATDTQYFGPGTRLTVL.

V usage is TRBV27 and J usage is TRBJ2-1, with no clear D. Germline V gives CDR1 MNHEY, CDR2 SMNVEV (reference sequence). The CDR3 length is 13 residues. Trimming took off 9 bases at V and 4 bases at J, with 13 bases between the two ends. The DNA for the CDR3 is TGTGCCAGTGGGGAACAGTATTACAATGAGCAGTTCTTC. It is translated as CASGEQYYNEQFF.

The V call is TRBV21-1, the J call TRBJ2-2; no DNA check was done on the table's D call, TRBD2. TRBV21-1 is deemed a pseudogene. The CDR3 spans 17 residues. The CDR3 DNA reads as TGTGCCAGCAGCCCCCCGAGTTTCCAAACCGACACCGGGGAGCTGTTTTTT. Protein sequence: CASSPPSFQTDTGELFF.

This chain uses TRBV10-3 with TRBJ1-2; D is unclear. Between the trimmed V and J ends, which lost 2 bases and 0 bases, there was a span of 4 bases. The CDR3 is 13 residues long. The germline V gene has CDR1 ENHRY and CDR2 SYGVKD. The CDR3 reads CAISESPNYGYTF. CDR3 sequence (DNA): TGTGCCATCAGTGAGAGTCCTAACTATGGCTACACCTTC.

This chain connects TRBV9 to TRBJ2-2, with TRBD1 matching over 8 bases. In germline, CDR1 is SGDLS, CDR2 YYNGEE. The CDR3 sequence is 16 residues long. Germline trimming cut 4 bases from V and 0 bases from J; bases unmatched to any gene: 5. The CDR3 sequence: CASSPTGGTNTGELFF. For the CDR3, the DNA is TGTGCCAGCAGCCCTACAGGGGGAACGAACACCGGGGAGCTGTTTTTT.

V usage is TRBV19 and J usage is TRBJ1-1, with 10 bases that match TRBD1. Germline V gene data show CDR1 as LNHDA and CDR2 as SQIVND (reference sequence). V was pared by 6 bases and J by 3 bases, with 10 bases of the junction left unmatched. The CDR3 runs to 16 residues. The CDR3 here is CASRRDPDRGYTEAFF. CDR3 DNA: TGTGCCAGTAGAAGGGACCCGGACAGGGGGTACACTGAAGCTTTCTTT.

The DNA of the CDR3 is TGTGCCAGCAGCTTAGCCGTGGGACTTAGCGGGGGGGCAAATGAGCAGTTCTTC. It yields the protein CASSLAVGLSGGANEQFF. The chain employs TRBV7-2 and TRBJ2-1; 11 bases line up with TRBD2. Germline loops: CDR1 SGHTA, CDR2 FQGNSA. With V trimmed by 0 bases and J by 7 bases, 11 bases remained unmatched. This CDR3 comprises 18 residues.

V gene TRBV18 combines with J gene TRBJ1-2; D not certain. V gave up 2 bases and J gave up 8 bases, with 12 bases separating them. The CDR3 consists of 13 residues. Germline V CDR1 and CDR2: KGHSH, LQKENI. CDR3 sequence: CASSPDSGGGYTF. CDR3 in DNA: TGTGCCAGCTCACCAGATTCGGGTGGGGGCTACACCTTC. Based on the CDR3 plus reference TRBV18 and TRBJ1-2, the full variable domain is NAGVMQNPRHLVRRRGQEARLRCSPMKGHSHVYWYRQLPEEGLKFMVYLQKENIIDESGMPKERFSAEFPKEGPSILRIQQVVRGDSAAYFCASSPDSGGGYTFGSGTRLTVV.

The chain combines TRBV6-1 with TRBJ2-4; 8 bases are shared with TRBD1. The CDR3 contains 11 residues. Germline values: CDR1 MNHNS, CDR2 SASEGT. J was trimmed by 14 bases and V by 5 bases; bases with no gene match: 5. The CDR3 sequence is CASSSMDREYF. The CDR3 coding sequence is TGTGCCAGCAGTTCCATGGACAGGGAGTACTTC.

V and J are TRBV5-1 and TRBJ1-2, with 11 bases identical to TRBD1. The V gene end was trimmed by 2 bases and the J gene end by 3 bases; junction bases not matched to a gene: 6. CDR1 is SGHRS, CDR2 YFSETQ, per germline. There are 16 residues in the CDR3. CDR3 residues: CASSLNGQGAYYGYTF. In DNA, the CDR3 is TGCGCCAGCAGCTTAAACGGACAGGGGGCCTACTATGGCTACACCTTC.

V is TRBV19 and J is TRBJ1-1; D is undetermined. CDR1 LNHDA and CDR2 SQIVND come from the germline V gene (reference sequence). The CDR3 covers 12 residues. The germline V and J ends were trimmed by 5 bases and 0 bases, with 4 bases remaining between them. CDR3 bases: TGTGCCAGTAGTTACATGAACACTGAAGCTTTCTTT. Translating gives CASSYMNTEAFF. Variable domain in full (rest from reference TRBV19 and TRBJ1-1): DGGITQSPKYLFRKEGQNVTLSCEQNLNHDAMYWYRQDPGQGLRLIYYSQIVNDFQKGDIAEGYSVSREKKESFPLTVTSAQKNPTAFYLCASSYMNTEAFFGQGTRLTVV.

This clone is a singleton in its sample. The chain couples TRBV6-6 to TRBJ2-7; TRBD2 matches 15 bases. After removal of 6 bases from V and 7 bases from J, the junction contained 4 bases not matched to a gene. This CDR3 is built from 14 residues. From germline, CDR1 is MNHNY and CDR2 SVGAGI (reference sequence). The CDR3 protein is CASRSGTSGGEQYF. DNA of the CDR3: TGTGCCAGCAGGAGCGGGACTAGCGGGGGGGAGCAGTACTTC.